These 10 T cell receptor beta chains came from one sample sequenced in a study of CD8 T cells in Susac syndrome (dated by TCRdb to between 2017 and 2020). The method behind the library was the immunoSEQ multiplex PCR assay. RNA was extracted using the RNeasy kit, and about 0.45 to 1 ug of the RNA was reverse transcribed with random hexamers. Using fastp at Q25 and MiXCR, TCRdb reprocessed the public reads and kept productive beta chains. When rows share a CDR3 protein, they turn into one entry using the most common DNA and genes. The sample yields 100,000 to 150,000 distinct CDR3 sequences; 80% were counted once. The ten largest clonotypes hold roughly 0.48% of the sample. The specimen sequenced was CD8+ T cells from PBMCs. The receptors come from a human donor with multiple sclerosis.

This sequence joins TRBV11-2 and TRBJ1-2; D is undetermined. Germline CDR1 reads SGHAT; CDR2 reads FQNNGV. V shed 6 bases and J shed 1 base, with 15 bases lying between them. The CDR3 contains 15 residues. The CDR3 reads CASRDNLSLNYGYTF. DNA of the CDR3: TGTGCCAGCAGAGACAACCTATCGCTTAACTATGGCTACACCTTC.

Only one count was recorded for this clonotype. CDR3 amino acids: CSTSTFGNTGELFF. The CDR3 DNA reads TGCAGCACTTCGACTTTCGGGAACACCGGGGAGCTGTTTTTT. The chain couples TRBV29-1 to TRBJ2-2; no reliable D call. In germline, CDR1 is SQVTM, CDR2 ANQGSEA. V lost 8 bases, J lost 1 base, and 14 bases lay in between. The CDR3 runs 14 residues.

The chain uses TRBV19 and TRBJ1-1; a possible D gene is TRBD1 (5 bases). There are 14 residues in the CDR3. Trimming left V 8 bases short and J 3 bases short, with 16 bases between. Germline V lookup: CDR1 LNHDA, CDR2 SQIVND (reference sequence). CDR3 sequence reads: CASGVVDTYTEAFF. CDR3 coding DNA: TGTGCCAGTGGTGTGGTGGACACCTACACTGAAGCTTTCTTT.

The chain recombines TRBV6-1 with TRBJ2-5; unclear D gene. Germline V gene lookup returns CDR1 MNHNS and CDR2 SASEGT. V dropped 1 base and J dropped 2 bases, with 5 bases sitting between them. The CDR3 spans 13 residues. The CDR3 sequence: CASSEVVQETQYF. CDR3 nucleotides: TGTGCCAGCAGTGAAGTAGTGCAAGAGACCCAGTACTTC.

V gene TRBV7-9 combines with J gene TRBJ1-1; 9 nucleotides line up with TRBD1. The CDR3 length is 12 residues. V trimming: 8 bases; J trimming: 6 bases; junction bases outside the gene matches: 4. CDR1 is SEHNR and CDR2 is FQNEAQ in the germline V gene (reference sequence). CDR3 sequence: CASGGQGPEAFF. The CDR3 DNA is TGTGCCAGCGGCGGACAGGGGCCTGAAGCTTTCTTT. The variable domain in full, completed from reference TRBV7-9 and TRBJ1-1, reads DTGVSQNPRHKITKRGQNVTFRCDPISEHNRLYWYRQTLGQGPEFLTYFQNEAQLEKSRLLSDRFSAERPKGSFSTLEIQRTEQGDSAMYLCASGGQGPEAFFGQGTRLTVV.

This clonotype was counted between two and nine times. The rearrangement joins TRBV5-1 to TRBJ2-7; weak D call: TRBD1 (6 bases). CDR3 length: 14 residues. The ends were cut back, 0 bases at V and 5 bases at J, with 12 bases in the middle. Germline V gives CDR1 SGHRS, CDR2 YFSETQ. The CDR3 nucleotides are TGCGCCAGCAGCTTGGTCCTCAGGGGTCACGAGCAGTACTTC. Translated, it gives CASSLVLRGHEQYF.

The chain employs TRBV11-1 and TRBJ1-6; 8 nucleotides line up with TRBD1. The CDR3 has 20 amino acids. V lost 0 bases, J lost 8 bases, and 18 bases stayed unmatched. The V gene's germline CDR1 is SGHAT and CDR2 FQDESV (reference sequence). The CDR3 spells CASSLAPGQVGFKAYSPLHF. The CDR3 DNA is TGTGCCAGCAGCTTAGCCCCGGGACAGGTGGGGTTTAAGGCCTATTCACCCCTCCACTTT. The full variable domain, with the rest looked up from reference TRBV11-1 and TRBJ1-6, is EAEVAQSPRYKITEKSQAVAFWCDPISGHATLYWYRQILGQGPELLVQFQDESVVDDSQLPKDRFSAERLKGVDSTLKIQPAELGDSAMYLCASSLAPGQVGFKAYSPLHFGNGTRLTVT.

The chain recombines TRBV5-4 with TRBJ2-7, with D perhaps matching TRBD1 or TRBD2 (5 bases each). Looked up from germline, CDR1 is SGHNT and CDR2 is YYREEE (reference sequence). Deletions cut 0 bases from V and 3 bases from J, with 10 bases between. There are 14 residues in the CDR3. The CDR3 DNA is TGTGCCAGCAGCTTGGGGGGGACGCACTACGAGCAGTACGTC. Encoded protein: CASSLGGTHYEQYV.

CDR3 nucleotides: TGTGCCAGCAGTTTATCCGTCAGGGCTGGCTACACCTTC. This codes for CASSLSVRAGYTF. The rearrangement uses TRBV27 and TRBJ1-2; possible D gene TRBD1, 5 bases. CDR3 length: 13 amino acids. Trimming shortened V by 0 bases and J by 7 bases, and 9 bases separated the two germline ends. Looked up from germline, CDR1 is MNHEY and CDR2 is SMNVEV (reference sequence).

The chain couples TRBV3-1 to TRBJ2-2; D gene ambiguous. The germline V gene has CDR1 LGHDT and CDR2 YNNKEL (reference sequence). There are 17 residues in the CDR3. The V end was cut by 6 bases, the J end by 2 bases, with 19 bases between. In nucleotides, the CDR3 is TGTGCCAGCAGTCACCTTCCTTTGGGCGCTAACACCGGGGAGCTGTTTTTT. Amino acid sequence: CASSHLPLGANTGELFF.